What follows are 21 T cell receptor beta chains derived from one specimen sequenced in a study of T cell responses to AZD1222 COVID-19 vaccine. Profiling relied on immunoSEQ multiplex PCR, and the TCRdb table lists in-frame clones only, not all of them. The sample records over 100,000 clones, less than 90% being singletons. The material sequenced was peripheral blood, taken on day 0 of AZD1222 vaccination. These receptors were collected from an adult in good health.

The V gene is TRBV7-9, the J gene TRBJ2-7; tentative D call: TRBD1 (5 bases). V dropped 5 bases and J dropped 2 bases, with 16 bases sitting between them. CDR3 length: 15 residues. The germline V gene encodes CDR1 SEHNR and CDR2 FQNEAQ (reference sequence). The chain's CDR3 is CASSPMDKTPYEQYF. The CDR3 coding sequence is TGTGCCAGCAGCCCGATGGACAAAACCCCCTACGAGCAGTACTTC.

The chain uses TRBV27 and TRBJ2-1, with 8 bases aligning to TRBD1. Germline values: CDR1 MNHEY, CDR2 SMNVEV (reference sequence). The CDR3 consists of 15 residues. Trimming cost V 5 bases and J 6 bases; bases outside gene matches: 9. CDR3 in amino acids: CASSLGQGWGNEQFF. The CDR3 DNA sequence: TGTGCCAGCAGTCTCGGACAGGGATGGGGCAATGAGCAGTTCTTC.

The rearrangement joins TRBV10-3 to TRBJ1-2; D uncertain. V was pared by 6 bases and J by 0 bases, with 8 bases between. Germline CDR1 is ENHRY and CDR2 is SYGVKD. The CDR3 is 13 amino acids. This CDR3 reads CAIRGVSNYGYTF. CDR3 nucleotide sequence: TGTGCCATCAGGGGTGTCTCTAACTATGGCTACACCTTC.

This clone was seen just once. The chain couples TRBV6-5 to TRBJ1-6; D gene ambiguous. CDR3 length equals 15 residues. Trimming shortened V by 2 bases and J by 6 bases, and 11 bases separated the two germline ends. CDR1 is MNHEY, CDR2 SVGAGI, per germline. CDR3 nucleotide sequence: TGTGCCAGCAGTTACGGATCGGGAGGTAATTCACCCCTCCACTTT. The encoded protein is CASSYGSGGNSPLHF.

The chain combines TRBV19 with TRBJ1-2; 8 positions match TRBD1. In germline, CDR1 is LNHDA, CDR2 SQIVND (reference sequence). The V segment lost 4 bases and the J segment 4 bases; nucleotides outside the gene matches: 11. The CDR3 runs 16 residues. In DNA, the CDR3 is TGTGCCAGTAGTACGCTCCTAACAGGGGGGATCTATGGCTACACCTTC. Translated: CASSTLLTGGIYGYTF.

This clone was found once. The V call is TRBV25-1, the J call TRBJ2-7, with TRBD2 matching over 7 bases. The CDR3 spans 16 residues. Germline lookup yields CDR1 MGHDK and CDR2 SYGVNS. After removal of 2 bases from V and 1 base from J, the junction contained 8 bases not matched to a gene. In nucleotides, the CDR3 is TGTGCCAGCAGTGAACATGGGGGGGGATCTTCCTACGAGCAGTACTTC. Translated, it gives CASSEHGGGSSYEQYF.

This chain uses TRBV30 with TRBJ1-1; D is unresolved. This CDR3 is 12 amino acids long. Germline assignment: CDR1 GTSNPN and CDR2 SVGIG (reference sequence). Between the trimmed V and J ends, which lost 8 bases and 0 bases, there was a span of 10 bases. The CDR3 loop reads CARGFMNTEAFF. The DNA for the CDR3 is TGTGCCCGCGGCTTCATGAACACTGAAGCTTTCTTT.

This chain joins TRBV2 and TRBJ2-7, with TRBD2 matching over 11 bases. CDR1 and CDR2 (germline): SNHLY, FYNNEI. The length of the CDR3 is 14 residues. V lost 7 bases to trimming and J lost 3 bases; unmatched junction nucleotides: 5. The CDR3 DNA reads TGTGCCAGCAAAAGTGGACTAGCGGGCTACGAGCAGTACTTC. It specifies CASKSGLAGYEQYF.

The rearrangement links TRBV27 to TRBJ1-2; 8 bases fit TRBD1. This CDR3 is built from 16 residues. CDR1 and CDR2 from the germline V gene are MNHEY and SMNVEV (reference sequence). Unmatched junction bases numbered 12, after V lost 2 bases and J lost 7 bases. The CDR3 region is CASSLHTGQGIGGYTF. The CDR3 nucleotides read TGTGCCAGCAGTTTACATACAGGACAGGGAATAGGTGGCTACACCTTC.

J is TRBJ1-1 and V is TRBV5-1, with 7 bases matching TRBD1. The CDR3 totals 13 residues. Germline loops: CDR1 SGHRS, CDR2 YFSETQ. Trimming removed 4 bases from V and 3 bases from J; junction bases left unmatched: 3. The DNA of the CDR3 is TGCGCCAGCAGCGTTGACAGGGACACTGAAGCTTTCTTT. Its protein is CASSVDRDTEAFF.

The V gene is TRBV15, the J gene TRBJ2-7; 13 nucleotides agree with TRBD2. There are 13 residues in the CDR3. The V gene's germline CDR1 is LNHNV and CDR2 YYDKDF (reference sequence). With 9 bases clipped from V and 4 bases from J, the junction kept 3 bases outside the gene matches. The CDR3 region is CATGTSGKYEQYF. In DNA, the CDR3 is TGTGCCACAGGGACTAGCGGGAAGTACGAGCAGTACTTC. Using reference TRBV15 and TRBJ2-7 for the parts outside the CDR3, the full variable domain is DAMVIQNPRYQVTQFGKPVTLSCSQTLNHNVMYWYQQKSSQAPKLLFHYYDKDFNNEADTPDNFQSRRPNTSFCFLDIRSPGLGDTAMYLCATGTSGKYEQYFGPGTRLTVT.

The chain recombines TRBV18 with TRBJ1-5; D is uncertain. The germline gives CDR1 KGHSH, CDR2 LQKENI. Trimming stripped 2 bases from V and 3 bases from J, with 14 bases between. The CDR3 contains 16 residues. CDR3 amino acids: CASSPSEARNNQPQHF. In DNA, the CDR3 is TGTGCCAGCTCACCATCAGAAGCGAGGAACAATCAGCCCCAGCATTTT.

The gene calls are TRBV19 and TRBJ2-7, with D uncertain. The CDR3 has 14 residues. V lost 2 bases to trimming and J lost 0 bases, with 8 bases between them. Germline V lookup: CDR1 LNHDA, CDR2 SQIVND (reference sequence). Written as DNA, the CDR3 is TGTGCCAGTAGTATAACAGTGAGCTCCTACGAGCAGTACTTC. This translates into CASSITVSSYEQYF.

V usage is TRBV5-1 and J usage is TRBJ2-5; 9 bases are a match to TRBD1. CDR3 length equals 14 residues. Per the germline V gene, CDR1 is SGHRS and CDR2 is YFSETQ. Trimming cost V 4 bases and J 4 bases; bases outside gene matches: 5. The CDR3 nucleotides read TGCGCCAGCAGCAACCCGGGACAGGGAGAGACCCAGTACTTC. It is translated as CASSNPGQGETQYF.

The chain employs TRBV11-2 and TRBJ2-7, with a tentative D call TRBD2 (6 bases). V lost 3 bases to trimming and J lost 6 bases, with 15 bases between them. The CDR3 sequence is 14 residues long. Germline V gene sequence: CDR1 SGHAT, CDR2 FQNNGV. The CDR3 DNA is TGTGCCAGCAGCTTTCTCCTGGGGGGTTCCGAGCAGTACTTC. This codes for CASSFLLGGSEQYF. Complete variable domain (other parts from reference TRBV11-2 and TRBJ2-7): EAGVAQSPRYKIIEKRQSVAFWCNPISGHATLYWYQQILGQGPKLLIQFQNNGVVDDSQLPKDRFSAERLKGVDSTLKIQPAKLEDSAVYLCASSFLLGGSEQYFGPGTRLTVT.

This chain links TRBV15 with TRBJ1-1; 10 nucleotides align to TRBD1. The CDR3 totals 21 residues. The germline gives CDR1 LNHNV, CDR2 YYDKDF (reference sequence). The V segment lost 4 bases and the J segment 3 bases; nucleotides outside the gene matches: 23. The CDR3 coding sequence is TGTGCCACCAGCAAGAGTGGAGGTCAAGACAGGGGGCTAGTTTGGTACACTGAAGCTTTCTTT. Amino acids: CATSKSGGQDRGLVWYTEAFF.

The chain couples TRBV3-1 (or the pseudogene TRBV3-2) to TRBJ2-1; D gene ambiguous. CDR1 and CDR2 from the germline V gene are LGHDT and YNNKEL (reference sequence). The V end was cut by 0 bases, the J end by 5 bases, with 11 bases between. This CDR3 region has 15 residues. CDR3 DNA sequence: TGTGCCAGCAGCCAAGAGCCCCGCACCAACAATGAGCAGTTCTTC. Protein sequence: CASSQEPRTNNEQFF.

This clone occurred a few times. V is TRBV3-1 (or the pseudogene TRBV3-2) and J is TRBJ1-2; no clear D gene. Germline V gene sequence: CDR1 LGHDT, CDR2 YNNKEL (reference sequence). The length of the CDR3 is 14 residues. With 0 bases removed from V and 3 bases from J, the gap between germline ends came to 8 bases. The CDR3 reads CASSQDWGDYGYTF. The CDR3, as DNA: TGTGCCAGCAGCCAAGATTGGGGAGACTATGGCTACACCTTC.

The chain uses TRBV7-2 and TRBJ2-1; 9 nucleotides match TRBD2. CDR1 and CDR2 (germline): SGHTA, FQGNSA. This CDR3 comprises 16 residues. J was trimmed by 6 bases and V by 5 bases; bases with no gene match: 11. The CDR3 DNA follows: TGTGCCAGCAGCCCTCTGGCTAGCGGGACGGGCAATGAGCAGTTCTTC. It yields the protein CASSPLASGTGNEQFF.

The rearrangement uses TRBV5-1 and TRBJ1-6; 8 nucleotides match TRBD1. The V segment lost 1 base and the J segment 8 bases; nucleotides outside the gene matches: 8. CDR3 length: 16 residues. CDR1 is SGHRS, CDR2 YFSETQ, per germline. The DNA of the CDR3 is TGCGCCAGCAGCTTGATTCCAGGGGGCGCGGATTCACCCCTCCACTTT. This sequence encodes CASSLIPGGADSPLHF.

This rearrangement joins TRBV30 to TRBJ1-1, with TRBD1 as a possible D gene (5 bases). Germline V gene data show CDR1 as GTSNPN and CDR2 as SVGIG (reference sequence). The CDR3 is 16 amino acids. V lost 0 bases, J lost 1 base, and 15 bases lay in between. The CDR3 sequence: CAWSVWGVIRNTEAFF. In nucleotides, the CDR3 is TGTGCCTGGAGTGTATGGGGGGTAATCCGGAACACTGAAGCTTTCTTT.